This TCR beta chain appears in the sequencing data of a study of Graves' ophthalmopathy and Graves' hyperthyroidism. Germline CDR1 and CDR2: MNHNS and SASEGT. This CDR3 is 15 amino acids long. Trimming left V 4 bases short and J 1 base short, with 13 bases between. RNA transcripts served as template for amplifying TCR beta CDR3 sequences. The first-round RT-PCR employed HTBI primers together with the Qiagen OneStep RT-PCR kit. A multiplex PCR was then performed as the second round. TCRdb recomputed calls from the multiplex PCR reads with MiXCR, one row per CDR3 protein. This table has about 400,000 distinct CDR3 sequences, around 21% appearing once. Among the hyperthyroidism patients, all were newly diagnosed, aged 18 to 65, with under 2 months' duration. Fresh peripheral blood (about 10 ml) yielded the PBMCs.

V is TRBV6-1 and J is TRBJ1-1; the D is unclear. This receptor was obtained from a woman younger than 30 with stable Graves' hyperthyroidism. The specimen was peripheral blood. The CDR3 protein is CASSAPWTANTEAFF. In DNA form, the CDR3 reads TGTGCCAGCAGTGCACCTTGGACGGCGAACACTGAAGCTTTCTTT.